A selection of T cell receptor beta chains follows, all from one sample in a study of regulatory T cells in long-lasting Graves disease. TCRdb reprocessed the multiplex PCR reads with MiXCR, giving one entry per CDR3 protein. The sample has some 330,000 distinct CDR3 sequences, approximately 23% seen once. This specimen consisted of peripheral blood mononuclear cells (PBMCs), obtained when the disease was refractory, from a patient treated with antithyroid drugs. These TCRs come from a woman in her thirties or forties with Graves disease. CDR3s include the opening cysteine and the closing phenylalanine or tryptophan. A D gene is named only where the DNA matches it firmly.

D gene	V gene	J gene	CDR3 protein
.	TRBV5-1	TRBJ2-7	CASSYTGEQYF
TRBD1	TRBV7-2	TRBJ1-5	CASSFAKTGANNQPQHF
.	TRBV12-3/TRBV12-4	TRBJ1-5	CASSWTLGVLRPQHF
.	TRBV19	TRBJ1-5	CASSISGRPTFQPQHF
TRBD2	TRBV29-1	TRBJ2-5	CSVGRLAGKETQYF
.	TRBV6-5	TRBJ2-7	CASSYLTPRDEQYF
TRBD1	TRBV5-1	TRBJ2-6	CASRLQRDSISGANVLTF
.	TRBV9	TRBJ1-2	CASSVRGNYGYTF
.	TRBV20-1	TRBJ1-1	CSATHPLNTEAFF
TRBD1	TRBV28	TRBJ1-2	CASKQGANYGYTF
TRBD2	TRBV3-1	TRBJ2-5	CASTNRGLQETQYF